Each of the 5 T cell receptor beta chains below was sequenced from the same sample in a study of early T cells in non-severe SARS-CoV-2 infection. TCRdb used MiXCR to reprocess the 5' RACE reads, holding one entry per CDR3 protein. The sample includes some 90,000 distinct CDR3 sequences, under 15% of them seen just once. Sequenced material: whole blood. The receptor source for this set is an adult who was a healthcare worker with PCR-confirmed SARS-CoV-2 infection or an uninfected control (not recorded which).

The rearrangement links TRBV29-1 to TRBJ2-5, with D possibly called TRBD1 or TRBD2 (5 bases each). The germline V gene has CDR1 SQVTM and CDR2 ANQGSEA. The CDR3 totals 12 residues. V was cut by 3 bases and J by 4 bases, with 9 bases left in between. This chain's CDR3 is CSVDVGGETQYF. Here the CDR3 DNA reads TGCAGCGTTGACGTTGGGGGAGAGACCCAGTACTTC.

The chain carries TRBV24-1 and TRBJ2-1; 7 positions agree with TRBD2. The germline V gene encodes CDR1 KGHDR and CDR2 SFDVKD. Losses at the gene ends were 9 bases for V and 4 bases for J; bases not matched to a gene: 11. The CDR3 contains 15 residues. The CDR3 DNA is TGTGCCACCCTGGGGGGGTTAGCGGCTTACAATGAGCAGTTCTTC. Amino acids: CATLGGLAAYNEQFF.

This clonotype was detected a few times. This chain links TRBV28 with TRBJ2-5; no firm D call. The CDR3 has 15 residues. Germline V gene sequence: CDR1 MDHEN, CDR2 SYDVKM. With 2 bases removed from V and 4 bases from J, the gap between germline ends came to 14 bases. CDR3 loop: CASSLRKGLIETQYF. The CDR3 DNA is TGTGCCAGCAGTTTAAGGAAGGGCCTTATAGAGACCCAGTACTTC. Full variable domain (remainder filled in from reference TRBV28 and TRBJ2-5): DVKVTQSSRYLVKRTGEKVFLECVQDMDHENMFWYRQDPGLGLRLIYFSYDVKMKEKGDIPEGYSVSREKKERFSLILESASTNQTSMYLCASSLRKGLIETQYFGPGTRLLVL.

This clonotype was observed many times. This chain links TRBV3-1 with TRBJ2-6, with 7 bases aligning to TRBD1. J gave up 2 bases and V 4 bases, and 2 bases lay outside the gene matches. The germline V gene has CDR1 LGHDT and CDR2 YNNKEL (reference sequence). This CDR3 spans 15 amino acids. This CDR3 reads CASSPTGAGANVLTF. The CDR3 nucleotides are TGTGCCAGCAGCCCAACAGGGGCTGGGGCCAACGTCCTGACTTTC.

CDR3 coding DNA: TGCAGCGTTGAACTGCTCGCAGGAGAGACCCAGTACTTC. Amino acids: CSVELLAGETQYF. V and J are TRBV29-1 and TRBJ2-5; D is unresolved. CDR1 and CDR2 (germline): SQVTM, ANQGSEA. The CDR3 consists of 13 residues. Trimming took 2 bases from V and 4 from J, leaving 11 bases between them. Filled out from reference TRBV29-1 and TRBJ2-5, the complete variable domain reads SAVISQKPSRDICQRGTSLTIQCQVDSQVTMMFWYRQQPGQSLTLIATANQGSEATYESGFVIDKFPISRPNLTFSTLTVSNMSPEDSSIYLCSVELLAGETQYFGPGTRLLVL.